This TCR beta chain was profiled in a study of cytomegalovirus exposure and HLA in healthy donors. Background on the study: Researchers found that under 90% of 350 to 500 genotyped donors fell within the Caucasian-associated ancestry cluster.

Study observations and caveats: A list of about 180 TCR beta chains associated with cytomegalovirus was given.

Trimming removed 0 bases from V and 5 bases from J, with 5 bases in between. The germline CDR1 and CDR2 sequences are LGHNA and YNFKEQ. This CDR3 spans 13 amino acids. On this clone itself: Its antigen is unidentified.

Amplification used 60 Vbeta primers and 13 Jbeta primers. Sequenced by immunoSEQ multiplex PCR; TCRdb stores in-frame clones only, minus some. This table has around 200,000 clones, 82% appearing once. This receptor was obtained from a woman in her thirties or forties in good health and CMV-seronegative. The V and J genes are TRBV4-2 and TRBJ2-1, with D hard to call. Specimen: PBMCs. The CDR3 here is CASSQDADNEQFF. DNA for the CDR3: TGTGCCAGCAGCCAAGATGCGGACAATGAGCAGTTCTTC.